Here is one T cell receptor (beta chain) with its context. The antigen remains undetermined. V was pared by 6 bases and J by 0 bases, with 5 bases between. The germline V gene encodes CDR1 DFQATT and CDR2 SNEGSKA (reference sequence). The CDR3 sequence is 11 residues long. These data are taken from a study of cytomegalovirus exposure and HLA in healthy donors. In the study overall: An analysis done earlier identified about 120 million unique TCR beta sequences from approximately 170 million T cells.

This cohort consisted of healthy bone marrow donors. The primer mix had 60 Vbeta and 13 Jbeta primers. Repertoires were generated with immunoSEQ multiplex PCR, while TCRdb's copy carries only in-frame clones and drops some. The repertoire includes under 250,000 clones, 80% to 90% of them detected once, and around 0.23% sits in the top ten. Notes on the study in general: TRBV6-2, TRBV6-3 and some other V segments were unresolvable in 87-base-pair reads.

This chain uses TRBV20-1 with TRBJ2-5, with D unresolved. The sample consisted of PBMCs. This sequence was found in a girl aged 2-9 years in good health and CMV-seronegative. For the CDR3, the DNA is TGCAGTGCGTCAAACCAAGAGACCCAGTACTTC. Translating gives CSASNQETQYF.